One sample yielded the 9 T cell receptor beta chains listed below, sequenced in a study of early T cells in non-severe SARS-CoV-2 infection. TCRdb redid the calling of the 5' RACE reads with MiXCR, one entry per CDR3 protein. The sample consists of tens of thousands of distinct CDR3 sequences, 8% to 9% of them appearing once. Material: whole blood. The receptors were sampled from an adult who was a healthcare worker with PCR-confirmed SARS-CoV-2 infection or an uninfected control (not recorded which).

This clonotype was seen a few times. The gene calls are TRBV7-9 and TRBJ2-7, with 8 bases fitting TRBD1. The CDR3 runs to 14 residues. With 8 bases clipped from V and 2 bases from J, the junction kept 8 bases outside the gene matches. CDR1 and CDR2 (germline): SEHNR, FQNEAQ (reference sequence). The DNA for the CDR3 is TGTGCCAGCGGAGGACAGGGCGCAACCTACGAGCAGTACTTC. It is translated as CASGGQGATYEQYF.

This clonotype was seen repeatedly, ten times or more. This rearrangement joins TRBV6-2 or TRBV6-3 to TRBJ2-1; D is possibly TRBD1 (5 bases). The length of the CDR3 is 14 residues. V dropped 5 bases and J dropped 6 bases, with 14 bases sitting between them. The V gene's germline CDR1 is MNHEY and CDR2 SVGEGT. The chain's CDR3 is CASSRTSLRNEQFF. CDR3 nucleotide sequence: TGTGCCAGCAGTCGGACATCACTCCGCAATGAGCAGTTCTTC.

This clonotype was seen at least ten times. The chain couples TRBV3-1 to TRBJ1-5; tentatively, D is TRBD1 (6 bases). Germline CDR1 and CDR2: LGHDT and YNNKEL (reference sequence). This CDR3 has 14 residues. V was clipped by 8 bases and J by 5 bases, with 16 bases between them. DNA of the CDR3: TGTGCCAGCTCATCCGGGGGCTGGGATCAGCCCCAGCATTTT. Translating it yields CASSSGGWDQPQHF.

This clonotype showed up many times. This rearrangement joins TRBV28 to TRBJ2-7; the match to TRBD1 covers 8 bases. This CDR3 has 16 residues. V shed 4 bases, J shed 1 base, and the junction held 9 bases outside the gene matches. Germline assignment: CDR1 MDHEN and CDR2 SYDVKM. CDR3 coding DNA: TGTGCCAGCAGTTACCCGGGACAGGCCACATCCTACGAGCAGTACTTC. This encodes CASSYPGQATSYEQYF.

The rearrangement links TRBV9 to TRBJ1-1; weak D call: TRBD1 (5 bases). CDR1 SGDLS and CDR2 YYNGEE come from the germline V gene. V dropped 0 bases and J dropped 5 bases, with 11 bases sitting between them. There are 14 residues in the CDR3. CDR3 region: CASSVEAGKTEAFF. In DNA form, the CDR3 reads TGTGCCAGCAGCGTAGAGGCAGGGAAGACTGAAGCTTTCTTT.

This clonotype was observed a handful of times. The chain has TRBV5-1 and TRBJ1-4, with a weak D call TRBD1 (5 bases). Per germline, CDR1 SGHRS and CDR2 YFSETQ. V lost 5 bases and J lost 0, with 8 bases in between. The CDR3 has 14 amino acids. The CDR3 protein is CASSLQATNEKLFF. The CDR3 coding sequence is TGCGCCAGCAGTCTACAGGCAACTAATGAAAAACTGTTTTTT. Using reference TRBV5-1 and TRBJ1-4 for the parts outside the CDR3, the full variable domain is KAGVTQTPRYLIKTRGQQVTLSCSPISGHRSVSWYQQTPGQGLQFLFEYFSETQRNKGNFPGRFSGRQFSNSRSEMNVSTLELGDSALYLCASSLQATNEKLFFGSGTQLSVL.

A few counts support this clonotype. The chain links TRBV4-3 to TRBJ2-5; TRBD2 agrees at 7 bases. Germline V gene sequence: CDR1 LGHNA, CDR2 YSLEER. CDR3 length equals 16 residues. J gave up 0 bases and V 1 base, and 5 bases lay outside the gene matches. CDR3 loop: CASSQGLGTNQETQYF. The DNA of the CDR3 is TGCGCCAGCAGCCAAGGCCTGGGGACTAACCAAGAGACCCAGTACTTC.

This clonotype was counted at least ten times. The chain joins TRBV28 to TRBJ2-5; the D is unclear. Trimming cost V 7 bases and J 7 bases, with 10 bases left between them. CDR3 length: 11 amino acids. Germline V gives CDR1 MDHEN, CDR2 SYDVKM. CDR3 protein: CASNDGVTQYF. CDR3 DNA: TGTGCCAGCAACGATGGGGTGACCCAGTACTTC. Full variable domain (rest looked up from reference TRBV28 and TRBJ2-5): DVKVTQSSRYLVKRTGEKVFLECVQDMDHENMFWYRQDPGLGLRLIYFSYDVKMKEKGDIPEGYSVSREKKERFSLILESASTNQTSMYLCASNDGVTQYFGPGTRLLVL.

This clonotype was seen ten or more times. The CDR3 reads CSVGTDGSEQFF. The CDR3 DNA reads as TGCAGCGTTGGGACAGACGGGAGTGAGCAGTTCTTC. The rearrangement links TRBV29-1 to TRBJ2-1; D may correspond to TRBD1 or TRBD2 (6 bases each). V lost 4 bases to trimming and J lost 9 bases, with 13 bases between them. Germline V gene sequence: CDR1 SQVTM, CDR2 ANQGSEA. This CDR3 is built from 12 residues.